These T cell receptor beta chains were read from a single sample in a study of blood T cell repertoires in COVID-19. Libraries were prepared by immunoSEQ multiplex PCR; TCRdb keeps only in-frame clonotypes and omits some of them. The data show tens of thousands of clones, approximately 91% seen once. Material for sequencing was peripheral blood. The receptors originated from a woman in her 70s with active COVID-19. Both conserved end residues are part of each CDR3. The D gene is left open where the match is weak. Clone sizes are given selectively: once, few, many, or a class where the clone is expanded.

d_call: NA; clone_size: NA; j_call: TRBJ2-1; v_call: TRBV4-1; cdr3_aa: CASSQTPGAGSPYNEQFF; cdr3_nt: TGCGCCAGCAGCCAAACCCCTGGGGCGGGGTCCCCCTACAATGAGCAGTTCTTC
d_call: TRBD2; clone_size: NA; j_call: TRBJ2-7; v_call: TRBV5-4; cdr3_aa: CASSLGASGSIYEQYF; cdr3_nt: TGTGCCAGCAGCTTGGGGGCTAGCGGGAGTATCTACGAGCAGTACTTC
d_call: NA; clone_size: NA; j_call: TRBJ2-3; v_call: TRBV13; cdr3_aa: CASSSPGSGSTDTQYF; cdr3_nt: TGTGCCAGCAGTTCCCCGGGGAGCGGGAGCACAGATACGCAGTATTTT
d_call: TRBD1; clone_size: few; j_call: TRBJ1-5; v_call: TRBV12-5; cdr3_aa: CASGLPHGRQGRGSNQPQHF; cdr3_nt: TGTGCTAGTGGTTTGCCCCACGGGAGACAGGGGAGGGGGAGCAATCAGCCCCAGCATTTT
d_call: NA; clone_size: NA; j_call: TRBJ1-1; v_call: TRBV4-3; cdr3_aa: CASSRFSGTRAFF; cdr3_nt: TGCGCCAGCAGCCGGTTTTCCGGGACAAGGGCTTTCTTT
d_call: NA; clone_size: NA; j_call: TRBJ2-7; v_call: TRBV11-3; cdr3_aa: CASSLDSSYEQYF; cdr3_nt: TGTGCCAGCAGCTTAGATAGCTCCTACGAGCAGTACTTC
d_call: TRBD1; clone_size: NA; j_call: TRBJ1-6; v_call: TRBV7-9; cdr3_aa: CASSSTDRGDNSPLHF; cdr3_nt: TGTGCCAGCAGCTCCACCGACAGGGGAGATAATTCACCCCTCCACTTT
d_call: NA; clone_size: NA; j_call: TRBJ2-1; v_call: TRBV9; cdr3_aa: CASSPDGDLAGEQFF; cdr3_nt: TGTGCCAGCAGCCCTGATGGCGACTTAGCCGGTGAGCAGTTCTTC
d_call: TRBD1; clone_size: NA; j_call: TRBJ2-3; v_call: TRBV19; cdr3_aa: CASTRYRVRGKYPTDTQYF; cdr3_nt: TGTGCCAGTACCCGATATAGGGTCAGGGGGAAGTATCCCACAGATACGCAGTATTTT
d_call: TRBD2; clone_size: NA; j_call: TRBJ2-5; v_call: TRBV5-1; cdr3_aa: CASSLGAGGPLETQYF; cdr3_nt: TGCGCCAGCAGCTTGGGAGCGGGAGGGCCCTTGGAGACCCAGTACTTC
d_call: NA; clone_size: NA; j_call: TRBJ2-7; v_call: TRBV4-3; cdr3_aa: CASSPNLGSYEQYF; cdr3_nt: TGCGCCAGCAGCCCGAATCTAGGATCCTACGAGCAGTACTTC
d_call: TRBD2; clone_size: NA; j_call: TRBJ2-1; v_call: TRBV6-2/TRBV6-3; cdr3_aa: CASSRTSRRNNEQFF; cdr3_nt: TGTGCCAGCAGTCGGACTAGCAGACGAAACAATGAGCAGTTCTTC
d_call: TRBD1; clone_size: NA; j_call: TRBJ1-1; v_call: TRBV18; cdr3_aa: CASSGQGRAEAFF; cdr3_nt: TGTGCCAGCTCTGGACAGGGTCGGGCTGAAGCTTTCTTT
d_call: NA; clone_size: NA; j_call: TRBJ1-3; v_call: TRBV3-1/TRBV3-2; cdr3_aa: CASSQVQGSGNTIYF; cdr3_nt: TGTGCCAGCAGCCAAGTCCAGGGCTCTGGAAACACCATATATTTT
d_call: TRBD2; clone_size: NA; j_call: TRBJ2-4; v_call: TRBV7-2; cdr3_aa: CASSPTAGAELAKNIQYF; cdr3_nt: TGTGCCAGCAGCCCTACTGCGGGAGCCGAACTAGCCAAAAACATTCAGTACTTC
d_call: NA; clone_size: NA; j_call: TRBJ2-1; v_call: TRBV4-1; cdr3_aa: CASSQILEGDEQFF; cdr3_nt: TGCGCCAGCAGCCAAATCCTCGAGGGAGATGAGCAGTTCTTC
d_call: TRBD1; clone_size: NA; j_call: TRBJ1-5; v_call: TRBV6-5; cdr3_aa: CASSSHRGRNQPQHF; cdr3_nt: TGTGCCAGCAGTTCGCACAGGGGAAGGAATCAGCCCCAGCATTTT
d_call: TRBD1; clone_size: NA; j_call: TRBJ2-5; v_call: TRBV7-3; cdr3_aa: CASSLGTAETQYF; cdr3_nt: TGTGCCAGCAGCTTAGGGACAGCAGAGACCCAGTACTTC
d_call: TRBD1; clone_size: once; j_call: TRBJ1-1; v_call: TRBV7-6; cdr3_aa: CASSIWTGVSLDTEAFF; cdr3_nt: TGTGCCAGCAGCATCTGGACAGGGGTGAGTTTGGACACTGAAGCTTTCTTT
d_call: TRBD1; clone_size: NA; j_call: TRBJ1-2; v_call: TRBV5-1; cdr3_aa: CASSLGQGEYYGYTF; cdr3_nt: TGCGCCAGCAGCTTAGGACAGGGCGAATACTATGGCTACACCTTC
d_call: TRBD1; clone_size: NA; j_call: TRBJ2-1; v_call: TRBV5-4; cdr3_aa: CASSLAGTGFSSYNEQFF; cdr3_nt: TGTGCCAGCAGCTTGGCCGGGACAGGGTTTAGCTCCTACAATGAGCAGTTCTTC
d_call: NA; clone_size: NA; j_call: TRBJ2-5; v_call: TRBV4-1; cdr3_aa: CASSQGEWQTQYF; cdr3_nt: TGCGCCAGCAGCCAAGGGGAGTGGCAGACCCAGTACTTC
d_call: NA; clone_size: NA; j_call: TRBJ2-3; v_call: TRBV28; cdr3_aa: CASSLAGRTDTQYF; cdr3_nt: TGTGCCAGCAGTTTAGCGGGGCGCACAGATACGCAGTATTTT
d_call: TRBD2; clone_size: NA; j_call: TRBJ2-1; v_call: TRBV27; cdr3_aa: CASSFTLAGGWNEQFF; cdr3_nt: TGTGCCAGCAGTTTCACACTAGCGGGAGGTTGGAATGAGCAGTTCTTC
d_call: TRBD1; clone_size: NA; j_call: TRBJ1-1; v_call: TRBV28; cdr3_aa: CASSLYQAGTGETEAFF; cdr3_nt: TGTGCCAGCAGTTTATACCAGGCTGGGACAGGGGAAACTGAAGCTTTCTTT
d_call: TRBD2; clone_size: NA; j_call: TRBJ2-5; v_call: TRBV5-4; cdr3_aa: CASSLTGGGTETQYF; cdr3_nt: TGTGCCAGCAGCTTGACGGGAGGCGGCACAGAGACCCAGTACTTC